These 31 T cell receptor beta chains share one sample of origin, sequenced in a study of breast tumors, draining lymph nodes, adjacent tissues. TCRdb analysed the multiplex PCR reads with MiXCR anew, one entry per CDR3 protein. The sample has 20,000 to 25,000 distinct CDR3 sequences, 50% seen once. Source material: breast tumor tissue. These receptors all come from a female donor with breast cancer. Some clones in this sample may be carry-over from other donors' samples.

There are a few counts of this clonotype. At one end, the junction sequence differs from germline, possibly due to a read error. The chain uses TRBV20-1 and TRBJ2-7; TRBD2 matches 15 bases. Looked up from germline, CDR1 is DFQATT and CDR2 is SNEGSKA (reference sequence). This CDR3 contains 17 residues. This chain's CDR3 is CSPSGLAGGPPPYEQYF. CDR3 in DNA: TGCAGTCCTAGCGGACTAGCGGGAGGGCCCCCCCCCTACGAGCAGTACTTC.

V usage is TRBV29-1 and J usage is TRBJ1-2; D unclear. The CDR3 sequence is 13 residues long. The germline CDR1 and CDR2 sequences are SQVTM and ANQGSEA. The ends were cut back, 6 bases at V and 2 bases at J, with 13 bases in the middle. The CDR3 sequence: CSVLPRENYGYTF. CDR3 DNA sequence: TGCAGCGTCTTACCGAGGGAGAACTATGGCTACACCTTC. Using reference TRBV29-1 and TRBJ1-2 for the parts outside the CDR3, the full variable domain is SAVISQKPSRDICQRGTSLTIQCQVDSQVTMMFWYRQQPGQSLTLIATANQGSEATYESGFVIDKFPISRPNLTFSTLTVSNMSPEDSSIYLCSVLPRENYGYTFGSGTRLTVV.

The sample holds many counts of this clonotype. The chain has TRBV6-6 and TRBJ1-5; no firm D call. The CDR3 has 15 residues. From germline, CDR1 is MNHNY and CDR2 SVGAGI (reference sequence). The ends were cut back, 7 bases at V and 0 bases at J, with 13 bases in the middle. CDR3 DNA sequence: TGTGCCAGCATCGAAGGGTCGGTTAGCAATCAGCCCCAGCATTTT. Translating it yields CASIEGSVSNQPQHF.

This clonotype was found a few times. The CDR3 here is CASSLGQGKTEAFF. CDR3 bases: TGCGCCAGCAGCTTGGGACAGGGGAAGACTGAAGCTTTCTTT. The chain couples TRBV5-1 to TRBJ1-1, with 8 bases that match TRBD1. The CDR3 has 14 amino acids. V trimming: 0 bases; J trimming: 5 bases; junction bases outside the gene matches: 3. Looked up from germline, CDR1 is SGHRS and CDR2 is YFSETQ.

A remark on this clonotype: The junction differs from germline at one of its ends, possibly a read error. V and J are TRBV20-1 and TRBJ2-7, with TRBD2 matching over 14 bases. The CDR3 covers 16 residues. Germline CDR1 and CDR2: DFQATT and SNEGSKA (reference sequence). CDR3 sequence (DNA): TGCAGTGCGGAAGGACTAGCGGGAGGTTTTTCCCACGAGCAGCACTTC. This translates into CSAEGLAGGFSHEQHF.

A word on this clonotype: The germline gene is not matched at one end of the junction; a read error may be the cause. The gene calls are TRBV25-1 and TRBJ2-1; a weak D match, TRBD1 (7 bases). Germline assignment: CDR1 MGHDK and CDR2 SYGVNS. The CDR3 is 17 residues long. The CDR3 DNA follows: TGTGCCGGCAGTCCCGATGTGGAGCCGGGCGCCAGGGGGGCGCAGTTCTTC. Translating it yields CAGSPDVEPGARGAQFF.

This clonotype was seen a handful of times. V is TRBV29-1 and J is TRBJ2-5, with TRBD1 matching 7 bases. The CDR3 length is 12 residues. The J segment lost 10 bases and the V segment lost 3 bases, leaving 8 bases of the junction unmatched. Germline V gene lookup returns CDR1 SQVTM and CDR2 ANQGSEA. The DNA of the CDR3 is TGCAGCGTTGACCTGACAGGGAGAAACCAGTACTTC. The encoded protein is CSVDLTGRNQYF.

Many counts were recorded for this clonotype. The chain recombines TRBV30 with TRBJ2-1, with a possible D match to TRBD2 (5 bases). The CDR3 consists of 14 residues. Trimming pared 2 bases from V and 7 bases from J, leaving 15 bases between. CDR1 is GTSNPN and CDR2 is SVGIG in the germline V gene (reference sequence). The CDR3 sequence: CAWSRLQAGNEQFF. CDR3 nucleotides: TGTGCCTGGAGTAGATTGCAGGCGGGTAATGAGCAGTTCTTC.

This chain links TRBV7-2 with TRBJ1-2; no clear D gene. V was trimmed by 1 base and J by 2 bases, leaving 11 bases between them. Germline V gives CDR1 SGHTA, CDR2 FQGNSA. There are 15 residues in the CDR3. CDR3: CASSLVGSDNYGYTF. CDR3 DNA sequence: TGTGCCAGCAGCTTAGTGGGGTCAGACAACTATGGCTACACCTTC.

This clonotype qualifies as medium-sized. This chain connects TRBV20-1 to TRBJ2-3; D is perhaps TRBD2 (6 bases). Germline CDR1 DFQATT, CDR2 SNEGSKA (reference sequence). Trimming removed 3 bases at V and 5 bases at J, with 12 bases between. The CDR3 spans 13 residues. The CDR3: CSASGSYRDTQYF. The CDR3 DNA reads TGCAGTGCTAGCGGGAGTTACCGAGATACGCAGTATTTT.

This clonotype has a count of ten or more. For the CDR3, the DNA is TGCAGTGCTAGAGATTCCCAGGGAGACCTTTATAGCAATCAGCCCCAGCATTTT. This translates into CSARDSQGDLYSNQPQHF. The chain has TRBV20-1 and TRBJ1-5, with D perhaps TRBD1 (5 bases). The CDR3 has 18 amino acids. Germline V gene lookup returns CDR1 DFQATT and CDR2 SNEGSKA (reference sequence). Trimming removed 0 bases from V and 0 bases from J, with 18 bases in between.

This clonotype was picked up many times. A much larger clone differs from this one at a single base, so this may be a read error. This sequence joins TRBV20-1 and TRBJ2-5, with D perhaps matching TRBD1 (6 bases). This CDR3 comprises 16 residues. Trimming took 0 bases from V and 1 from J, leaving 15 bases between them. Germline CDR1 DFQATT, CDR2 SNEGSKA (reference sequence). CDR3 in DNA: TGCAGTGCTAGAGATTACAGGGCCAGATCCCAAGAGACCCAGTACTTC. Translated, it gives CSARDYRARSQETQYF.

This clonotype showed up many times. The chain is built from TRBV5-1 and TRBJ1-1, with D hard to call. Trimming shortened V by 2 bases and J by 0 bases, and 5 bases separated the two germline ends. Germline V gene lookup returns CDR1 SGHRS and CDR2 YFSETQ. This CDR3 is built from 13 residues. The CDR3 is CASSLSLNTEAFF. CDR3 in DNA: TGCGCCAGCAGCTTATCACTGAACACTGAAGCTTTCTTT.

This clonotype was observed many times. The J gene is TRBJ2-5, the V gene TRBV14; 8 bases agree with TRBD2. The CDR3 has 14 amino acids. V was clipped by 4 bases and J by 2 bases; unmatched bases: 3. Looked up from germline, CDR1 is SGHDN and CDR2 is FVKESK. In DNA, the CDR3 is TGTGCCAGCAGCCCTACTAGCGGACAAGAGACCCAGTACTTC. Protein: CASSPTSGQETQYF.

This clonotype showed up just once. This chain uses TRBV2 with TRBJ1-6, with 9 positions matching TRBD1. Trimming took 6 bases from V and 8 from J; bases not matched to a gene: 8. Germline CDR1 SNHLY, CDR2 FYNNEI. The CDR3 has 15 residues. CDR3 amino acids: CASRKTGGRDSPLHF. CDR3 bases: TGTGCCAGCAGGAAAACAGGGGGCCGGGATTCACCCCTCCACTTT.

This clonotype occurred many times. DNA of the CDR3: TGTGCCAGCAGCTCTTATGGTCGTGGGACCCAGTACTTC. It translates to CASSSYGRGTQYF. The chain joins TRBV5-6 to TRBJ2-5; D gene unclear. The CDR3 loop spans 13 amino acids. Looked up from germline, CDR1 is SGHDT and CDR2 is YYEEEE. The V and J ends lost 3 bases and 7 bases respectively, with 13 bases between them.

This clonotype is medium-sized (0.01 to 0.1%) in the sample. The rearrangement joins TRBV10-3 to TRBJ2-7; D call uncertain. The CDR3 length is 14 residues. V shed 0 bases and J shed 0 bases, with 6 bases lying between them. Germline V gives CDR1 ENHRY, CDR2 SYGVKD. As DNA, the CDR3 is TGTGCCATCAGTGAGTCGGGTAGCTCCTACGAGCAGTACTTC. Translated, it gives CAISESGSSYEQYF.

Only a few counts were recorded for this clonotype. The V and J genes are TRBV7-9 and TRBJ2-3, with D possibly being TRBD2 (6 bases). The CDR3 covers 14 residues. Trimming cost V 4 bases and J 0 bases, with 8 bases left between them. CDR1 is SEHNR, CDR2 FQNEAQ, per germline (reference sequence). The CDR3, as DNA: TGTGCCAGCAGCTACGGGACTAGCACAGATACGCAGTATTTT. Amino acids: CASSYGTSTDTQYF. The full variable domain, rest sourced from reference TRBV7-9 and TRBJ2-3, is DTGVSQNPRHKITKRGQNVTFRCDPISEHNRLYWYRQTLGQGPEFLTYFQNEAQLEKSRLLSDRFSAERPKGSFSTLEIQRTEQGDSAMYLCASSYGTSTDTQYFGPGTRLTVL.

The chain has TRBV7-9 and TRBJ2-7, with D perhaps assigned TRBD1 or TRBD2 (5 bases each). V was cut by 1 base and J by 3 bases, with 7 bases left in between. Looked up from germline, CDR1 is SEHNR and CDR2 is FQNEAQ (reference sequence). This CDR3 region has 13 residues. The CDR3 region has the DNA TGTGCCAGCAGCTTAGGAGGGGACTACGAGCAGTACTTC. Protein product: CASSLGGDYEQYF.

This clonotype is deemed medium-sized. J is TRBJ2-7 and V is TRBV4-2; 11 bases map to TRBD2. The CDR3 totals 16 residues. The J segment lost 0 bases and the V segment lost 0 bases, leaving 1 base of the junction unmatched. Germline V gives CDR1 LGHNA, CDR2 YNFKEQ. The CDR3 nucleotides are TGTGCCAGCAGCCAAGATGGGACTAGCGGCTCCTACGAGCAGTACTTC. As protein: CASSQDGTSGSYEQYF.

V and J are TRBV6-6 and TRBJ1-5; maybe TRBD1 (6 bases). The CDR3 totals 14 residues. Between the trimmed V and J ends, which lost 7 bases and 4 bases, there was a span of 14 bases. From germline, CDR1 is MNHNY and CDR2 SVGAGI (reference sequence). CDR3 in amino acids: CASNSGVRNQPQHF. CDR3 sequence (DNA): TGTGCCAGCAACTCAGGGGTACGAAATCAGCCCCAGCATTTT.

This clonotype has a count of ten or more. One base away lies a much larger clone, so this may be a sequencing read error. The V gene is TRBV20-1, the J gene TRBJ2-5; the D gene is possibly TRBD2 (6 bases). The CDR3 extends over 14 amino acids. The V end lost 2 bases, the J end lost 7 bases, and 17 bases lay between the germline ends. CDR1 is DFQATT and CDR2 is SNEGSKA in the germline V gene (reference sequence). The CDR3 region is CSARTRGGSTTQYF. As DNA, the CDR3 is TGCAGTGCTAGAACTAGAGGAGGGTCGACGACCCAGTACTTC.

The V and J genes are TRBV7-8 and TRBJ2-2; D tentatively fits TRBD1 or TRBD2 (5 bases each). Trimming shortened V by 3 bases and J by 4 bases, and 9 bases separated the two germline ends. The V gene's germline CDR1 is SGHVS and CDR2 FQNEAQ. CDR3 length: 14 residues. For the CDR3, the DNA is TGTGCCAGCAGCTTGGGGGTGGGCACCGGGGAGCTGTTTTTT. Protein: CASSLGVGTGELFF.

This clonotype came up many times. The chain links TRBV11-2 to TRBJ2-7, with TRBD2 matching 11 bases. In germline, CDR1 is SGHAT, CDR2 FQNNGV. The ends lost 4 bases at V and 3 bases at J; junction bases unmatched: 8. The CDR3 extends over 16 amino acids. CDR3 in amino acids: CASSSLTSGTVYEQYF. CDR3 nucleotides: TGTGCCAGCAGCTCCCTGACTAGCGGGACAGTCTACGAGCAGTACTTC.

This clonotype was seen a few times. Sequence at one end of the junction differs from germline and may be a read error. The J gene is TRBJ2-7, the V gene TRBV7-2, with D uncertain. Germline values: CDR1 SGHTA, CDR2 FQGNSA. This CDR3 spans 14 amino acids. CDR3 protein: CASRLAGPPYEQYF. CDR3 nucleotides: TGTGCCAGCAGGTTAGCCGGGCCTCCCTACGAGCAGTACTTC.

This clonotype was counted many times. The chain carries TRBV10-2 and TRBJ2-7; TRBD2 is a possible D gene (6 bases). The germline V gene has CDR1 WSHSY and CDR2 SAAADI. V lost 10 bases and J 1 base, leaving 8 bases between the germline ends. The CDR3 consists of 11 residues. DNA of the CDR3: TGCGCCACCGGACTATCCTACGAGCAGTACTTC. It is translated as CATGLSYEQYF.

This clonotype has just a few counts. V usage is TRBV11-2 and J usage is TRBJ1-4; D is unresolved. Germline-derived CDR1 and CDR2 are SGHAT and FQNNGV. Trimming cost V 2 bases and J 11 bases, with 12 bases left between them. CDR3 length: 13 residues. The DNA of the CDR3 is TGTGCCAGCAGCTTAAGCTCTGTGAGCAAACTGTTTTTT. Translation: CASSLSSVSKLFF.

This clonotype has at least ten counts. The rearrangement links TRBV12-3 or TRBV12-4 to TRBJ2-1; TRBD2 matches at 10 bases. CDR3 size: 13 residues. After removal of 6 bases from V and 7 bases from J, the junction contained 3 bases not matched to a gene. CDR3 sequence reads: CASRLAGVNEQFF. The CDR3 nucleotides are TGTGCCAGCAGGCTAGCGGGAGTAAATGAGCAGTTCTTC.

This clonotype was counted at least ten times. The rearrangement uses TRBV24-1 and TRBJ2-3; 9 bases match TRBD2. Germline CDR1 KGHDR, CDR2 SFDVKD. The CDR3 is 16 residues long. Trimming at V came to 3 bases and at J to 4 bases, leaving 7 bases not matched to a gene. The CDR3 DNA sequence: TGTGCCACCAGTGATCCGGGACTAGCAAGGGCAGATACGCAGTATTTT. It codes for CATSDPGLARADTQYF.

The chain couples TRBV20-1 to TRBJ2-7; 14 nucleotides agree with TRBD2. Germline V gene data show CDR1 as DFQATT and CDR2 as SNEGSKA (reference sequence). This CDR3 spans 15 amino acids. The J segment lost 3 bases and the V segment lost 6 bases, leaving 7 bases of the junction unmatched. Here the CDR3 reads CSAEGLAGGSYEQYF. The CDR3 DNA follows: TGCAGTGCGGAAGGACTAGCGGGAGGAAGCTACGAGCAGTACTTC.

This clonotype was detected many times. The chain combines TRBV7-2 with TRBJ1-4; D perhaps matches TRBD1 (5 bases). V lost 3 bases and J lost 8, with 10 bases in between. CDR1 and CDR2 (germline): SGHTA, FQGNSA. The CDR3 spans 13 residues. CDR3 loop: CASSLGPTEKLFF. Written as DNA, the CDR3 is TGTGCCAGCAGCTTGGGGCCTACAGAAAAACTGTTTTTT.